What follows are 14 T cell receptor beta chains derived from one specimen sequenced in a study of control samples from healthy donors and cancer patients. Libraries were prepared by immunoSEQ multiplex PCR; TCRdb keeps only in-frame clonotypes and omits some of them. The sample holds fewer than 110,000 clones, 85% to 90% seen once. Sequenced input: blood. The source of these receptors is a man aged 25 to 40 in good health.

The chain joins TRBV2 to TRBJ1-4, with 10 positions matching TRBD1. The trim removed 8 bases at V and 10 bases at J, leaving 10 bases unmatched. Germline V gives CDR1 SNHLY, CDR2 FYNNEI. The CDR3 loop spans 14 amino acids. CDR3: CASVLGQGSGKLFF. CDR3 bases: TGTGCCAGCGTTTTGGGACAGGGGAGCGGAAAACTGTTTTTT. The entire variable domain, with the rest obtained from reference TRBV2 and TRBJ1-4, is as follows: EPEVTQTPSHQVTQMGQEVILRCVPISNHLYFYWYRQILGQKVEFLVSFYNNEISEKSEIFDDQFSVERPDGSNFTLKIRSTKLEDSAMYFCASVLGQGSGKLFFGSGTQLSVL.

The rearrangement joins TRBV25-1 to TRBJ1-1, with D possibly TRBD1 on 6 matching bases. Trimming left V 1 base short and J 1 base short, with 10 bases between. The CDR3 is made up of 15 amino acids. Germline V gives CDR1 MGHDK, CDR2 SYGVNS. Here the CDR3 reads CASSEFAGANTEAFF. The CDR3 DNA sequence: TGTGCCAGCAGTGAATTTGCAGGGGCGAACACTGAAGCTTTCTTT.

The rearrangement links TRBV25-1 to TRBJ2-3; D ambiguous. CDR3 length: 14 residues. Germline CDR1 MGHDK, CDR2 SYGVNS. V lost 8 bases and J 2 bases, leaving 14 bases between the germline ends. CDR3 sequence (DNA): TGTGCCAGCCTCAGCAGGCACAACACAGATACGCAGTATTTT. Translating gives CASLSRHNTDTQYF.

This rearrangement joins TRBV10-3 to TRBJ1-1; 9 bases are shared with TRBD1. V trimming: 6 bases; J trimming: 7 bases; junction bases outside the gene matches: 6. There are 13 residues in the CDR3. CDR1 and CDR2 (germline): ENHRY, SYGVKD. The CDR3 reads CAIRGQGSGEAFF. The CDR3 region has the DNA TGTGCCATCAGGGGACAGGGTTCAGGTGAAGCTTTCTTT.

The DNA for the CDR3 is TGTGCCAGCAGTGAAGTAACAGCGAACACTGAAGCTTTCTTT. It codes for CASSEVTANTEAFF. The chain is built from TRBV6-1 and TRBJ1-1, with D hard to call. CDR3 size: 14 residues. V lost 1 base to trimming and J lost 1 base, with 7 bases between them. The V gene's germline CDR1 is MNHNS and CDR2 SASEGT.

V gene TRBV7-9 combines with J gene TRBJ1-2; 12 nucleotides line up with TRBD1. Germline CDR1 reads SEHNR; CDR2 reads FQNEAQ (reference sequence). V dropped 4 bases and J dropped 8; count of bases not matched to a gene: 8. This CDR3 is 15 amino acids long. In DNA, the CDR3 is TGTGCCAGCAGCTACGGGACAGGGGGCGTTGGCGGCTACACCTTC. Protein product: CASSYGTGGVGGYTF.

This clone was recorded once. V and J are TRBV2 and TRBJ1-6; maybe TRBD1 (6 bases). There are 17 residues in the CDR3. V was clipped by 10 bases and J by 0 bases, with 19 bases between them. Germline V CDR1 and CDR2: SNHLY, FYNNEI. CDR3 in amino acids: CAILGGDVDSYNSPLHF. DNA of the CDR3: TGTGCCATCTTAGGGGGAGACGTGGACTCCTATAATTCACCCCTCCACTTT.

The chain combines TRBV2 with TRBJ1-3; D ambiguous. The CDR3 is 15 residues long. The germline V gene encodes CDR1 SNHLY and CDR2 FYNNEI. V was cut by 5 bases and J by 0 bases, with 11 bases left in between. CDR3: CASSPTPSSGNTIYF. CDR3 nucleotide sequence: TGTGCCAGCAGTCCGACACCTAGCTCTGGAAACACCATATATTTT.

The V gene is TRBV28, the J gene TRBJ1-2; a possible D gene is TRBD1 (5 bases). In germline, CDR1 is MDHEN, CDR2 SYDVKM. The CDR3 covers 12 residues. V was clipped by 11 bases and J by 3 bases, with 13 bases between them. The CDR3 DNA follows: TGTGCCGGGGGGACGGACTACTATGGCTACACCTTC. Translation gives CAGGTDYYGYTF.

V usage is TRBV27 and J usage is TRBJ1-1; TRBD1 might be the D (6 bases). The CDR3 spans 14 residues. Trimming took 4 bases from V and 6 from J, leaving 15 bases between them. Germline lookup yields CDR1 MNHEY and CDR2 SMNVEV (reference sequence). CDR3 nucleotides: TGTGCCAGCAGTTCCCTAAACAGGGTCGCTGAAGCTTTCTTT. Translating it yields CASSSLNRVAEAFF.

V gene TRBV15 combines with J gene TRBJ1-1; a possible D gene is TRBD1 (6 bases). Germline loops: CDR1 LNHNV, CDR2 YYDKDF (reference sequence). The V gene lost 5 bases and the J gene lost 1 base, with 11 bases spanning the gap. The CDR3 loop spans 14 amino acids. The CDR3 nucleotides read TGTGCCACCAGCTACCGGACAGCGAACACTGAAGCTTTCTTT. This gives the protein CATSYRTANTEAFF.

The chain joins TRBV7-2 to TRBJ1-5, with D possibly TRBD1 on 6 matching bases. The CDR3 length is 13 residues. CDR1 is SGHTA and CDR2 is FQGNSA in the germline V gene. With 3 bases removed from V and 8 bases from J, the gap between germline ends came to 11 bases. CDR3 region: CASSFDNREPQHF. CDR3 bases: TGTGCCAGCAGCTTTGACAACAGGGAGCCCCAGCATTTT.

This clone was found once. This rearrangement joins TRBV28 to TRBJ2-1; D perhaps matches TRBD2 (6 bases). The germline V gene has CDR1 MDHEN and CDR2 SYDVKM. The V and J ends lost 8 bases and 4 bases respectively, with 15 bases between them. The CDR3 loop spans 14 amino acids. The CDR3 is CASLAGLTYNEQFF. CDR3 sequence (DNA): TGTGCCAGCCTGGCGGGACTGACATACAATGAGCAGTTCTTC.

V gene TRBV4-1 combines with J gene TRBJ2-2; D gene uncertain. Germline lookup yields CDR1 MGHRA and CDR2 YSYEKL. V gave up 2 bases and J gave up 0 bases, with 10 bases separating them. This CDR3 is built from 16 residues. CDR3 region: CASSQYWRSNTGELFF. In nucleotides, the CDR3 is TGCGCCAGCAGCCAATATTGGCGGTCGAACACCGGGGAGCTGTTTTTT.